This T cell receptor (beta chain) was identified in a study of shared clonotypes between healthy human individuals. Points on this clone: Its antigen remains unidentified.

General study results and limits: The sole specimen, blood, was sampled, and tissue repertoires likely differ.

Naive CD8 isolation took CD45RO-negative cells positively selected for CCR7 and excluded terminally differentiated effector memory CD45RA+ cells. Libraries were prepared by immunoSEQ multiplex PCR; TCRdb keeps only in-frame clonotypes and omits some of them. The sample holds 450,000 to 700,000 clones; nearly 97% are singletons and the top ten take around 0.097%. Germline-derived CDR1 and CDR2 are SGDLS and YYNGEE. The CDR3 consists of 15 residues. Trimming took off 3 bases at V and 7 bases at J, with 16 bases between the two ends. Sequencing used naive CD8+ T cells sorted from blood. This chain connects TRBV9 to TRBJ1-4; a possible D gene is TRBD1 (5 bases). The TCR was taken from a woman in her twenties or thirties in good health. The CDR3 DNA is TGTGCCAGCAGCGGAGAGGGGACCGCAGGTGAAAAACTGTTTTTT. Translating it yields CASSGEGTAGEKLFF.